This T cell receptor beta chain is drawn from a study of glioma-infiltrating T cells after dendritic cell vaccination. Clones were sequenced by immunoSEQ multiplex PCR, and TCRdb holds only the in-frame ones, with some missing. There are more than 100,000 clones in the sample; about four fifths occur only once, and about 12% lies in the top ten. Details on this clone: Its antigen is currently unknown.

Germline V gene sequence: CDR1 SGHAT, CDR2 FQNNGV. The CDR3 totals 13 residues. V lost 5 bases and J lost 4; bases outside the gene matches: 3. Study observations and caveats: Survival was not directly related to TCR clonality in these patients.

Sample: blood, taken before dendritic cell vaccination. This chain uses TRBV11-2 with TRBJ2-5; 8 bases fit TRBD1. This sequence originates from a human donor with glioblastoma. The chain's CDR3 is CASSQDRVETQYF. The CDR3 nucleotides are TGTGCCAGCAGCCAGGACAGGGTAGAGACCCAGTACTTC. Full variable domain (rest looked up from reference TRBV11-2 and TRBJ2-5): EAGVAQSPRYKIIEKRQSVAFWCNPISGHATLYWYQQILGQGPKLLIQFQNNGVVDDSQLPKDRFSAERLKGVDSTLKIQPAKLEDSAVYLCASSQDRVETQYFGPGTRLLVL.